The 25 T cell receptor beta chains below were found in one sample sequenced in a study of blood T cells in healthy people across ages. A second about 7 to 11 cycle PCR used barcoded and J-beta primers. Each CDR3 protein gets one entry after TCRdb re-called the 5' RACE reads with MiXCR. The profile shows approximately 880,000 distinct CDR3 sequences, roughly 43% of them singletons. Sequencing input: blood. All receptors derive from a man younger than 45 in good health.

This chain's CDR3 is CASSFRDRGSYQPQHF. The CDR3 coding sequence is TGTGCCAGCAGTTTTCGGGACAGGGGATCCTATCAGCCCCAGCATTTT. V gene TRBV28 combines with J gene TRBJ1-5, with TRBD1 matching over 10 bases. J was trimmed by 5 bases and V by 3 bases; bases with no gene match: 7. The CDR3 is 16 residues long. Germline CDR1 and CDR2: MDHEN and SYDVKM.

A few counts support this clonotype. Given a much more abundant clone one base away, this may be a read error. The chain joins TRBV29-1 to TRBJ1-2; no firm D call. Trimming pared 4 bases from V and 4 bases from J, leaving 10 bases between. The CDR3 contains 12 residues. CDR1 is SQVTM and CDR2 is ANQGSEA in the germline V gene. CDR3 nucleotide sequence: TGCAGCGTTGGCGGCAGTCTCTATGGCTACACCTTC. This translates into CSVGGSLYGYTF.

The chain joins TRBV11-3 to TRBJ2-5; D not certain. The CDR3 length is 13 residues. Trimming took 3 bases from V and 5 from J, leaving 10 bases between them. Germline assignment: CDR1 SGHNT and CDR2 YENEEA. CDR3 amino acids: CASSFRGVETQYF. The CDR3 coding sequence is TGTGCCAGCAGCTTTAGAGGAGTCGAGACCCAGTACTTC.

This clonotype was seen just once. CDR3 coding DNA: TGTGCCAGCAGTTGGGGTAGCGGGGACTACAATGAGCAGTTCTTC. Translated: CASSWGSGDYNEQFF. This sequence joins TRBV6-5 and TRBJ2-1, with 8 bases lining up with TRBD2. Germline loops: CDR1 MNHEY, CDR2 SVGAGI. Germline trimming cut 4 bases from V and 3 bases from J; bases unmatched to any gene: 5. CDR3 length: 15 residues.

With regard to this clonotype: A read error is possible here, since a much larger clone lies one base away. The chain is built from TRBV4-1 and TRBJ2-2, with D perhaps TRBD1 (6 bases). Germline assignment: CDR1 MGHRA and CDR2 YSYEKL. CDR3 length: 15 residues. The CDR3 loop reads CASSHSEGGTGKLFF. CDR3 in DNA: TGCGCCAGCAGCCATTCCGAAGGGGGTACCGGGAAGCTGTTTTTT.

This clonotype has a handful of counts. The V call is TRBV5-1, the J call TRBJ2-3; the match to TRBD1 covers 7 bases. CDR3 size: 16 residues. Trimming removed 1 base from V and 10 bases from J; junction bases left unmatched: 15. Per germline, CDR1 SGHRS and CDR2 YFSETQ. DNA for the CDR3: TGCGCCAGCAGCTTGAGGGGACAGCTTGGTGTCGATGCGCAGTATTTT. Amino acids: CASSLRGQLGVDAQYF.

This chain links TRBV7-9 with TRBJ2-7; D tentatively fits TRBD1 or TRBD2 (5 bases each). Trimming cost V 1 base and J 5 bases, with 15 bases left between them. CDR1 is SEHNR, CDR2 FQNEAQ, per germline (reference sequence). This CDR3 has 15 amino acids. CDR3 nucleotide sequence: TGTGCCAGCAGCTTAGTGGTGGGGGTAAAGAACGAGCAGTACTTC. Its translation is CASSLVVGVKNEQYF. Drawing the rest from reference TRBV7-9 and TRBJ2-7, the complete variable domain is DTGVSQNPRHKITKRGQNVTFRCDPISEHNRLYWYRQTLGQGPEFLTYFQNEAQLEKSRLLSDRFSAERPKGSFSTLEIQRTEQGDSAMYLCASSLVVGVKNEQYFGPGTRLTVT.

Only a few counts were recorded for this clonotype. The V and J genes are TRBV30 and TRBJ2-7; 9 nucleotides line up with TRBD1. Trimming removed 2 bases from V and 9 bases from J; junction bases left unmatched: 5. CDR1 is GTSNPN and CDR2 is SVGIG in the germline V gene (reference sequence). The CDR3 is 12 residues long. CDR3 loop: CAWSRDRERQYF. The CDR3 nucleotides are TGTGCCTGGAGTAGGGACAGGGAAAGGCAGTACTTC.

The table lists this clonotype with a few counts. The chain links TRBV4-3 to TRBJ1-5; the D is unclear. Germline V gives CDR1 LGHNA, CDR2 YSLEER. The ends were cut back, 0 bases at V and 4 bases at J, with 7 bases in the middle. The CDR3 is 14 residues long. CDR3 nucleotide sequence: TGCGCCAGCAGCCAAGACAACAAAAATCAGCCCCAGCATTTT. This gives the protein CASSQDNKNQPQHF.

CDR3 protein: CASTGTSGATYEQYF. CDR3 DNA sequence: TGTGCCAGCACCGGGACTAGCGGGGCAACCTACGAGCAGTACTTC. The genes are TRBV7-2 and TRBJ2-7; 13 nucleotides line up with TRBD2. CDR3 length: 15 amino acids. J lost 2 bases, V lost 7 bases, and 5 bases had no gene match. The germline V gene encodes CDR1 SGHTA and CDR2 FQGNSA.

The V call is TRBV11-2, the J call TRBJ2-1; 13 bases map to TRBD2. With 2 bases clipped from V and 6 bases from J, the junction kept 7 bases outside the gene matches. CDR1 is SGHAT and CDR2 is FQNNGV in the germline V gene. The CDR3 loop spans 17 amino acids. In DNA form, the CDR3 reads TGTGCCAGCAGCTTAACTAGCGGGGGGGCCTTCTCCAATGAGCAGTTCTTC. Amino acid sequence: CASSLTSGGAFSNEQFF.

DNA of the CDR3: TGTGCCAGCAGTGCCCTGATTGGGGAGGCCGGGGGTGGCTACACCTTC. Translated, it gives CASSALIGEAGGGYTF. V is TRBV6-6 and J is TRBJ1-2; D is perhaps TRBD1 (5 bases). V shed 5 bases and J shed 7 bases, with 23 bases lying between them. The CDR3 consists of 16 residues. The V gene's germline CDR1 is MNHNY and CDR2 SVGAGI (reference sequence).

V usage is TRBV4-1 and J usage is TRBJ2-1; 7 bases align to TRBD1. This CDR3 is 15 amino acids long. V was pared by 3 bases and J by 0 bases, with 2 bases of the junction left unmatched. The V gene's germline CDR1 is MGHRA and CDR2 YSYEKL. CDR3 DNA: TGCGCCAGCAGCCAGACAGGGAGCTCCTACAATGAGCAGTTCTTC. This codes for CASSQTGSSYNEQFF.

The chain uses TRBV10-3 and TRBJ1-2, with 7 positions matching TRBD1. With 10 bases clipped from V and 1 base from J, the junction kept 3 bases outside the gene matches. The V gene's germline CDR1 is ENHRY and CDR2 SYGVKD. The CDR3 is 12 residues long. The CDR3 is CATWDSNYGYTF. The CDR3 coding sequence is TGTGCCACCTGGGACAGTAACTATGGCTACACCTTC.

The V and J genes are TRBV6-5 and TRBJ1-2; unclear D gene. Per germline, CDR1 MNHEY and CDR2 SVGAGI. This CDR3 has 12 residues. V was cut by 8 bases and J by 4 bases, with 11 bases left in between. Here the CDR3 DNA reads TGTGCCAGCCTGGACGATCTCTATGGCTACACCTTC. This codes for CASLDDLYGYTF.

A note on this clonotype: The germline gene is not matched at one end of the junction; a read error may be the cause. The rearrangement links TRBV20-1 to TRBJ2-7, with a tentative D call TRBD1 (5 bases). From germline, CDR1 is DFQATT and CDR2 SNEGSKA (reference sequence). The CDR3 contains 14 residues. CDR3 sequence (DNA): TGCAGTGCGATACGGGCAGGGAACCGCTACAAGCAGTACTTC. This translates into CSAIRAGNRYKQYF.

The genes are TRBV29-1 and TRBJ2-3, with 9 bases aligning to TRBD1. V was clipped by 4 bases and J by 5 bases; unmatched bases: 10. Germline CDR1 is SQVTM and CDR2 is ANQGSEA. The CDR3 is 15 residues long. CDR3 amino acids: CSVGPGTGFGDTQYF. As DNA, the CDR3 is TGCAGCGTTGGCCCCGGGACAGGGTTTGGAGATACGCAGTATTTT.

This clonotype was recorded once. The J gene is TRBJ2-7, the V gene TRBV7-8; 10 nucleotides match TRBD2. The CDR3 is made up of 15 amino acids. Germline V gene lookup returns CDR1 SGHVS and CDR2 FQNEAQ. J was trimmed by 2 bases and V by 5 bases; bases with no gene match: 6. CDR3 sequence (DNA): TGTGCCAGCAGCGTAGGACTAGCGGCGACCTACGAGCAGTACTTC. Translated: CASSVGLAATYEQYF.

Points on this clonotype: The junction departs from germline at one end; a sequencing error may be responsible. This rearrangement joins TRBV4-1 to TRBJ1-2; possible D gene TRBD1, 6 bases. Germline values: CDR1 MGHRA, CDR2 YSYEKL. This CDR3 region has 16 residues. CDR3 nucleotide sequence: TGCGCCGGCAGCCACCCTAGAACCGGGGGCGTCTATGGCTACACCTTC. Translated: CAGSHPRTGGVYGYTF.

The CDR3 nucleotides read TGCAGTGCTCCTCCCTTGGCCGGGACTAGCGGAACCTACGAGCAGTACTTC. Protein sequence: CSAPPLAGTSGTYEQYF. The genes are TRBV20-1 and TRBJ2-7; 11 nucleotides agree with TRBD2. V was clipped by 5 bases and J by 2 bases; unmatched bases: 14. The germline V gene encodes CDR1 DFQATT and CDR2 SNEGSKA (reference sequence). CDR3 length: 17 amino acids.

This sequence joins TRBV5-5 and TRBJ1-4, with D hard to call. The CDR3 is 15 residues long. V dropped 5 bases and J dropped 10 bases, with 21 bases sitting between them. Germline-derived CDR1 and CDR2 are SGHKS and YYEKEE (reference sequence). The CDR3 is CASSPDKSYYGKLFF. CDR3 DNA sequence: TGTGCCAGCAGTCCCGATAAGTCATATTATGGAAAACTGTTTTTT.

The rearrangement joins TRBV6-2 or TRBV6-3 to TRBJ2-5; 12 nucleotides match TRBD1. The J call may be wrong; the DNA end is better matched by TRBJ2-7. Germline V gene data show CDR1 as MNHEY and CDR2 as SVGEGT. The CDR3 length is 16 residues. The CDR3 is CASSSGTGGRISEQYF. The CDR3 DNA reads TGTGCCAGCAGTTCGGGGACAGGGGGCAGAATTTCCGAGCAGTACTTC.

This clonotype has just a few counts. The CDR3 nucleotides read TGTGCCAGCAGTTACTCGGGGGGCGACACCGGGGAGCTGTTTTTT. It codes for CASSYSGGDTGELFF. The chain carries TRBV6-2 or TRBV6-3 and TRBJ2-2; the D call may be TRBD1 or TRBD2 (6 bases each). Deletions cut 0 bases from V and 3 bases from J, with 8 bases between. CDR1 is MNHEY and CDR2 is SVGEGT in the germline V gene. The CDR3 has 15 amino acids.

The rearrangement links TRBV7-2 to TRBJ1-5, with 8 positions matching TRBD1. This CDR3 spans 16 amino acids. V was clipped by 5 bases and J by 0 bases; unmatched bases: 6. Germline assignment: CDR1 SGHTA and CDR2 FQGNSA. The CDR3 sequence is CASSATGTGSNQPQHF. The CDR3 coding sequence is TGTGCCAGCAGCGCCACAGGGACAGGTAGCAATCAGCCCCAGCATTTT. Drawing the rest from reference TRBV7-2 and TRBJ1-5, the complete variable domain is GAGVSQSPSNKVTEKGKDVELRCDPISGHTALYWYRQSLGQGLEFLIYFQGNSAPDKSGLPSDRFSAERTGGSVSTLTIQRTQQEDSAVYLCASSATGTGSNQPQHFGDGTRLSIL.

The gene calls are TRBV2 and TRBJ1-2; the match to TRBD1 covers 8 bases. Germline CDR1 and CDR2: SNHLY and FYNNEI. The length of the CDR3 is 15 residues. Losses at the gene ends were 6 bases for V and 0 bases for J; bases not matched to a gene: 6. CDR3 nucleotides: TGTGCCAGCAGGGCTGGACAGGGCGCTAACTATGGCTACACCTTC. This sequence encodes CASRAGQGANYGYTF.